The T cell receptor (beta chain) under discussion was sequenced for a study of blood T cell repertoires in COVID-19. At the level of the study: Sources were T cells, B-cell-depleted T cells, or PBMCs; the material itself was cDNA or gDNA.

The length of the CDR3 is 14 residues. V gave up 4 bases and J gave up 2 bases; unmatched junction bases: 5. Germline V gene data show CDR1 as SGHRS and CDR2 as YFSETQ. The protocol was immunoSEQ multiplex PCR, while the TCRdb copy is restricted to in-frame clones and leaves out a portion. The profile shows just under 65,000 clones, 60% to 85% of them singletons. The sequenced sample consisted of peripheral blood. This receptor was taken from a woman older than 75 with acute or convalescent COVID-19. The gene calls are TRBV5-1 and TRBJ1-2; TRBD1 matches 7 bases. The CDR3 region is CASSTLTGNYGYTF. For the CDR3, the DNA is TGCGCCAGCAGCACCCTGACAGGGAACTATGGCTACACCTTC.